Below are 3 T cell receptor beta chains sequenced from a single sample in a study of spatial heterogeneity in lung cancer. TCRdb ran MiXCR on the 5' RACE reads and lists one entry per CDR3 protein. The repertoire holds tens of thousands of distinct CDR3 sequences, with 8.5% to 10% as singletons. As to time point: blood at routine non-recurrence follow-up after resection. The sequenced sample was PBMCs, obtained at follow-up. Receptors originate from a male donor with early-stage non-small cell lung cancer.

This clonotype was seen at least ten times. The CDR3 DNA follows: TGTGCCAGCAGTAAACAGGGTTTACGCGACAAAAACATTCAGTACTTC. Amino acids: CASSKQGLRDKNIQYF. The V call is TRBV12-3 or TRBV12-4, the J call TRBJ2-4; perhaps TRBD1 as D (6 bases). The CDR3 is 16 residues long. Trimming stripped 5 bases from V and 3 bases from J, with 17 bases between.

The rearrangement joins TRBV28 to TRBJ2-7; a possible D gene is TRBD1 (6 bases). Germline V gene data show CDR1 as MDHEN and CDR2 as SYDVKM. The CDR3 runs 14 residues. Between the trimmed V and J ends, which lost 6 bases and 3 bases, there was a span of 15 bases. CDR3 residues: CASRPGVSHYEQYF. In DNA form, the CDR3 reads TGTGCCAGCAGACCAGGGGTCAGTCACTACGAGCAGTACTTC.

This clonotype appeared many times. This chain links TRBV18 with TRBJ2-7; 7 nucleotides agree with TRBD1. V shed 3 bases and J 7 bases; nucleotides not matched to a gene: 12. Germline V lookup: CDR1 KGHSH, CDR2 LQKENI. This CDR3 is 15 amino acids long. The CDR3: CASSPPSMTGLEQYF. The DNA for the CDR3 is TGTGCCAGCTCACCTCCCTCTATGACAGGGCTTGAGCAGTACTTC.